The rows below give T cell receptor beta chains drawn from one sample of a study of human T cells and chemical hapten exposure. TCRdb reprocessed the RACE reads via MiXCR and lists one record per CDR3 protein. The table lists tens of thousands of distinct CDR3 sequences, 6% to 8.5% of them singletons. The sequencing here drew on whole blood, taken in connection with sensitization to the hapten diphenylcyclopropenone (DPC). The receptors were gathered from a woman aged 30 to 39 with alopecia areata. Some clones in this sample may be carry-over from other donors' samples. CDR3s include the opening cysteine and the closing phenylalanine or tryptophan. Fields, in order: clone size, V gene, J gene, D gene, CDR3 protein, CDR3 DNA. The D gene is left open where the match is weak. The size field is filled for only some rows; it gives once, few, many or a size class.

>few|TRBV7-3|TRBJ2-5|.
CASSLTCLFTQYF
TGTGCCAGCAGCTTAACTTGTCTTTTCACCCAGTACTTC
>few|TRBV3-1|TRBJ1-5|TRBD1
CASSQGLDRPNQPQNF
TGTGCCAGCAGCCAAGGCTTGGACAGGCCTAATCAGCCCCAGAATTTT
>many|TRBV7-9|TRBJ1-2|.
CASSLDGQGNYGYTF
TGTGCCAGCAGCTTAGACGGGCAGGGGAACTATGGCTACACCTTC
>many|TRBV19|TRBJ2-7|TRBD1
CASSLGQGNSYEQYF
TGTGCCAGTAGTTTGGGACAGGGAAACTCCTACGAGCAGTACTTC
>many|TRBV14|TRBJ1-1|.
CASSQGLHRVGGTEAFF
TGTGCCAGCAGCCAAGGACTCCACAGGGTCGGGGGTACTGAAGCTTTCTTT
>many|TRBV12-3/TRBV12-4|TRBJ2-3|.
CASSLMRVPDTQYF
TGTGCCAGCAGTTTAATGCGGGTTCCAGATACGCAGTATTTT
>many|TRBV10-3|TRBJ2-3|.
CAISEAPSTDTQYF
TGTGCCATCAGTGAGGCACCTAGCACAGATACGCAGTATTTT
>.|TRBV7-6|TRBJ1-1|.
CASSLAGAKNTEAFF
TGTGCCAGCAGCTTAGCAGGGGCTAAAAACACTGAAGCTTTCTTT
>many|TRBV5-1|TRBJ2-3|.
CASGPRASTDTQYF
TGCGCCAGCGGCCCCAGAGCGAGCACAGATACGCAGTATTTT
>many|TRBV7-2|TRBJ1-2|.
CASSNYRFRYGYTF
TGTGCCAGCAGCAACTACAGGTTTCGGTATGGCTACACCTTC
>.|TRBV5-4|TRBJ1-6|TRBD1
CASSLPGQNNSPLHF
TGTGCCAGCAGCCTCCCGGGACAGAATAATTCACCCCTCCACTTT